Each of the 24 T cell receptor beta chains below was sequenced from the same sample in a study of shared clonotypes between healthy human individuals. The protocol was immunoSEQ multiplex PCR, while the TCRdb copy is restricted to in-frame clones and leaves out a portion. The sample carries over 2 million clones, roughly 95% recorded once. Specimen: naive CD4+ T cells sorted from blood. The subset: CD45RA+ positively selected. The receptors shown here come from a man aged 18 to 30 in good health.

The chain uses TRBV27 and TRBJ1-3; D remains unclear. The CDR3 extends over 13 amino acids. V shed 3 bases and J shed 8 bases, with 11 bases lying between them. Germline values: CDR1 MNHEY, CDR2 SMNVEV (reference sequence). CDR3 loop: CASSLAGEDTIYF. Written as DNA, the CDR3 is TGTGCCAGCAGTTTGGCGGGTGAAGACACCATATATTTT.

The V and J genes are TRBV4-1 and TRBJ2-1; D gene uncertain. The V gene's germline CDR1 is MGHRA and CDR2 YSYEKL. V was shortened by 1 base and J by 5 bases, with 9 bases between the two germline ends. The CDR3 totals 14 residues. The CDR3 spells CASSQVWFDNEQFF. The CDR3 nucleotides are TGCGCCAGCAGCCAAGTTTGGTTCGACAATGAGCAGTTCTTC.

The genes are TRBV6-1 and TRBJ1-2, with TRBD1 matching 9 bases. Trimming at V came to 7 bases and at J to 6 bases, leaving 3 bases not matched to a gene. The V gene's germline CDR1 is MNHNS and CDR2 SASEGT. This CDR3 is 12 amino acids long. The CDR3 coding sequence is TGTGCCAGCATAGGGACAGGGAATGGCTACACCTTC. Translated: CASIGTGNGYTF.

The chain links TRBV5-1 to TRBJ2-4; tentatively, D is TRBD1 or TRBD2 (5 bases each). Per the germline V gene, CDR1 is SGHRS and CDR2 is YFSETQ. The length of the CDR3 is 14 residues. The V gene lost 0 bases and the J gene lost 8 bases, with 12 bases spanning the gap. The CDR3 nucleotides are TGCGCCAGCAGCTTGGAAGTTGGGGACCACATTCAGTACTTC. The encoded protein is CASSLEVGDHIQYF.

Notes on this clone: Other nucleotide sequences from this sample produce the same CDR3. For the CDR3, the DNA is TGCGCCAGCAGCTTGGGACGGGTGAACACCGGGGAGCTGTTTTTT. It encodes CASSLGRVNTGELFF. The chain recombines TRBV5-1 with TRBJ2-2, with D unresolved. The CDR3 extends over 15 amino acids. The V end lost 0 bases, the J end lost 1 base, and 7 bases lay between the germline ends. From germline, CDR1 is SGHRS and CDR2 YFSETQ.

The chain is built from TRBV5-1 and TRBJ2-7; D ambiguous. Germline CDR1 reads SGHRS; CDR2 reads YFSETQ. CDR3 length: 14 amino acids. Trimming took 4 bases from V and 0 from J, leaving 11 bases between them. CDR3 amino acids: CASSDARSSYEQYF. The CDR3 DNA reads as TGCGCCAGCAGCGACGCGAGAAGCTCCTACGAGCAGTACTTC.

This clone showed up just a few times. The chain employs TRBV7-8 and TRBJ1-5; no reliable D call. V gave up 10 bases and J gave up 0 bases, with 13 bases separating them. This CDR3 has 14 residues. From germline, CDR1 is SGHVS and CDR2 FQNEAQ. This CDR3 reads CATTREYSNQPQHF. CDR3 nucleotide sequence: TGTGCCACCACCCGAGAGTATAGCAATCAGCCCCAGCATTTT.

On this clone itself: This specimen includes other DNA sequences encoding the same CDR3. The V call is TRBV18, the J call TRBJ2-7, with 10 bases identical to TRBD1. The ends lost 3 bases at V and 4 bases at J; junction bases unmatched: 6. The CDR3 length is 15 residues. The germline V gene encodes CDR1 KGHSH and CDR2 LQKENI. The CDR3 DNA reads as TGTGCCAGCTCACCGGGCGGGACAGGGGCGTACGAGCAGTACTTC. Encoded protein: CASSPGGTGAYEQYF.

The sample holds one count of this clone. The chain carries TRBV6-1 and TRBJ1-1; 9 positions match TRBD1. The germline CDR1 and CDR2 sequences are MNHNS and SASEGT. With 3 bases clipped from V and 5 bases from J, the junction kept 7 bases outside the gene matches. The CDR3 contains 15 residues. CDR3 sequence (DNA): TGTGCCAGCAGTGACGGGACAGGGTGGAGGACTGAAGCTTTCTTT. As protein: CASSDGTGWRTEAFF.

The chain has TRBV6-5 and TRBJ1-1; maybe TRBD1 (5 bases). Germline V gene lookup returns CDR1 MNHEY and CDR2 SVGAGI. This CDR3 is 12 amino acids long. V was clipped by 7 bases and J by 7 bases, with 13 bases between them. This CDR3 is CASKRSGVEAFF. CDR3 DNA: TGTGCCAGCAAACGGTCGGGGGTTGAAGCTTTCTTT.

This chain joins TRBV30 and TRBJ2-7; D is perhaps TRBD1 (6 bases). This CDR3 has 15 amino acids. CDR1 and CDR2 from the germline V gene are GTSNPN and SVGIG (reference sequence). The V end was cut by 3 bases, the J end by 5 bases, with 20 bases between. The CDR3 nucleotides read TGTGCCTGGAGGGTGGCAGGGGCAGGGGCCCACGAGCAGTACTTC. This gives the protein CAWRVAGAGAHEQYF.

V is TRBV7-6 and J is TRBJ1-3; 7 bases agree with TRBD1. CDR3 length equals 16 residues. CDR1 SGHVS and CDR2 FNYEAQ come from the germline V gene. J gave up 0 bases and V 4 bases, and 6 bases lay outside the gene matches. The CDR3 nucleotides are TGTGCCAGCAGCTCGACAGGGACCAGCTCTGGAAACACCATATATTTT. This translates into CASSSTGTSSGNTIYF.

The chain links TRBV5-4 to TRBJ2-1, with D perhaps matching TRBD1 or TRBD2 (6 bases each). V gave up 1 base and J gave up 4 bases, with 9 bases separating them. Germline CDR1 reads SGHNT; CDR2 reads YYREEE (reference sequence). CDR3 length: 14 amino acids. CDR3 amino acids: CASSLWGAYNEQFF. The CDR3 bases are TGTGCCAGCAGCTTGTGGGGGGCGTACAATGAGCAGTTCTTC. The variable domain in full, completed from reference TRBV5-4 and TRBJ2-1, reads ETGVTQSPTHLIKTRGQQVTLRCSSQSGHNTVSWYQQALGQGPQFIFQYYREEENGRGNFPPRFSGLQFPNYSSELNVNALELDDSALYLCASSLWGAYNEQFFGPGTRLTVL.

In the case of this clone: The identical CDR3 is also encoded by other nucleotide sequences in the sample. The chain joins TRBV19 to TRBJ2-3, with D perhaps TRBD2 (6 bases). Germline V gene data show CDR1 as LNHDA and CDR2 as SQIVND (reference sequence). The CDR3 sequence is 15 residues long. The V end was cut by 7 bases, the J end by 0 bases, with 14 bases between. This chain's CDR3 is CASTQSGLSTDTQYF. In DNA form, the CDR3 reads TGTGCCAGTACCCAGAGCGGGCTAAGCACAGATACGCAGTATTTT.

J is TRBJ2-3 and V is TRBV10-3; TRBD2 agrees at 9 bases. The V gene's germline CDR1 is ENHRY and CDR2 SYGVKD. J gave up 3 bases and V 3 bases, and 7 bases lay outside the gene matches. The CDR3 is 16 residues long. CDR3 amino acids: CAISEGRLAATDTQYF. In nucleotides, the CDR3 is TGTGCCATCAGTGAAGGTAGACTAGCGGCGACAGATACGCAGTATTTT.

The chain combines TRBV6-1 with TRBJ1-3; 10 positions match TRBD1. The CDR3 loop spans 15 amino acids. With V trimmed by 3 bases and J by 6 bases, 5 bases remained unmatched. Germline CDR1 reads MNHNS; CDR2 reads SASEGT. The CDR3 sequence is CASSDSGQGVNTIYF. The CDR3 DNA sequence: TGTGCCAGCAGTGATAGTGGACAGGGGGTAAACACCATATATTTT.

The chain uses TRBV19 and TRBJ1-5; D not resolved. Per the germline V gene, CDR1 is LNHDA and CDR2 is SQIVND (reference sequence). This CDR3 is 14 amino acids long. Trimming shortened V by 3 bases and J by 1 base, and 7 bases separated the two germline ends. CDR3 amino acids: CASSMTVSNQPQHF. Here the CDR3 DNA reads TGTGCCAGTAGTATGACGGTGAGCAATCAGCCCCAGCATTTT.

The CDR3 region is CASSREIGNPSYEQYF. CDR3 DNA: TGTGCCAGTAGTAGGGAAATAGGAAATCCCTCCTACGAGCAGTACTTC. This chain links TRBV19 with TRBJ2-7; D ambiguous. Between the trimmed V and J ends, which lost 4 bases and 0 bases, there was a span of 16 bases. This CDR3 has 16 amino acids. CDR1 is LNHDA and CDR2 is SQIVND in the germline V gene (reference sequence).

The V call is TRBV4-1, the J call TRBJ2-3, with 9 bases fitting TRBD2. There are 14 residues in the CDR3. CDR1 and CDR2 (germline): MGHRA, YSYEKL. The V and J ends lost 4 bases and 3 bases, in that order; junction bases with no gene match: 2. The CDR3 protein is CASSLGLATDTQYF. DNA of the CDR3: TGCGCCAGCAGCCTGGGACTAGCTACAGATACGCAGTATTTT.

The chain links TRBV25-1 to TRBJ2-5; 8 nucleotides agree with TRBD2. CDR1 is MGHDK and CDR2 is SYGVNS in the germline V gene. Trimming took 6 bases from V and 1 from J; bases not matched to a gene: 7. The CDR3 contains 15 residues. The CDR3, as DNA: TGTGCCAGCAGCGTCCTCGGGGGGGGCCAAGAGACCCAGTACTTC. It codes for CASSVLGGGQETQYF. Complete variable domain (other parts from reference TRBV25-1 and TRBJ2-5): EADIYQTPRYLVIGTGKKITLECSQTMGHDKMYWYQQDPGMELHLIHYSYGVNSTEKGDLSSESTVSRIRTEHFPLTLESARPSHTSQYLCASSVLGGGQETQYFGPGTRLLVL.

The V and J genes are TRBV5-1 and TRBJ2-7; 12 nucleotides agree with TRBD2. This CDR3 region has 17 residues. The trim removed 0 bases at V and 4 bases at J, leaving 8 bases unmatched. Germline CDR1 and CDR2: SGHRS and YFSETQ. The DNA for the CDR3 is TGCGCCAGCAGCTTGGCTCTAGCGGGAGGGCCGGGGTACGAGCAGTACTTC. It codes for CASSLALAGGPGYEQYF.

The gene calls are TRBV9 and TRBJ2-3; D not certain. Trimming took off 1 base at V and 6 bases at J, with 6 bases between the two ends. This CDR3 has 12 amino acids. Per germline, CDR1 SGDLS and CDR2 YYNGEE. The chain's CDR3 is CASSVRDDTQYF. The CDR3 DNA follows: TGTGCCAGCAGCGTAAGGGATGATACGCAGTATTTT.

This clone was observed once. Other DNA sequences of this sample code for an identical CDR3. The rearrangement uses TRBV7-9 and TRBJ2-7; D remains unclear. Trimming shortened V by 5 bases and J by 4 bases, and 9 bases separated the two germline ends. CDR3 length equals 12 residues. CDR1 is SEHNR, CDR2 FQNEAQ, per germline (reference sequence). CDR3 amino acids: CASSPSPYEQYF. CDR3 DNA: TGTGCCAGCAGCCCCAGTCCTTACGAGCAGTACTTC.

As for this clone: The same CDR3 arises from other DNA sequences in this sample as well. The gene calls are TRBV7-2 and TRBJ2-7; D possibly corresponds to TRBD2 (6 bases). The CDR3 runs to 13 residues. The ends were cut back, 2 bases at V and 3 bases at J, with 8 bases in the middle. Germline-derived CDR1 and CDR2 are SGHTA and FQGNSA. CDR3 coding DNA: TGTGCCAGCAGCTTAAGGGGACTCTACGAGCAGTACTTC. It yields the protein CASSLRGLYEQYF.